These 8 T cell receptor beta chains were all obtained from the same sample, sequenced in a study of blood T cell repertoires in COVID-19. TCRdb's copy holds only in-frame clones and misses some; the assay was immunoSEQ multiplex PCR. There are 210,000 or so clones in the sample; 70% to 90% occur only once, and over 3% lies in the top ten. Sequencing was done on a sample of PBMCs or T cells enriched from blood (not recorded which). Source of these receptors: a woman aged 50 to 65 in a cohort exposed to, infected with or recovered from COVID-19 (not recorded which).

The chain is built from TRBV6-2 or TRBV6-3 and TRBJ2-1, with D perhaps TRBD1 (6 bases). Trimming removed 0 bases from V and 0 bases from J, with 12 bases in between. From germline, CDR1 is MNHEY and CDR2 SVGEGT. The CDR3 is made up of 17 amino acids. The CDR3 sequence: CASSYSPTGYSYNEQFF. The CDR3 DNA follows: TGTGCCAGCAGTTACTCACCTACAGGGTACTCCTACAATGAGCAGTTCTTC.

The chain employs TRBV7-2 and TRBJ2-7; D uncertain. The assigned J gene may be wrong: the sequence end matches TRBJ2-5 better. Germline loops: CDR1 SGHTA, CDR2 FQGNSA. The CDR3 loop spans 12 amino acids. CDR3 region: CASSPATTTQYF. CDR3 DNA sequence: TGTGCCAGCAGCCCAGCTACTACGACCCAGTACTTC.

The CDR3 protein is CASSLDIQETQYF. DNA of the CDR3: TGTGCCAGCAGCTTGGACATACAAGAGACCCAGTACTTC. This sequence joins TRBV7-8 and TRBJ2-5, with a tentative D call TRBD1 (5 bases). CDR1 is SGHVS, CDR2 FQNEAQ, per germline. The CDR3 is made up of 13 amino acids. The V end was cut by 3 bases, the J end by 2 bases, with 7 bases between.

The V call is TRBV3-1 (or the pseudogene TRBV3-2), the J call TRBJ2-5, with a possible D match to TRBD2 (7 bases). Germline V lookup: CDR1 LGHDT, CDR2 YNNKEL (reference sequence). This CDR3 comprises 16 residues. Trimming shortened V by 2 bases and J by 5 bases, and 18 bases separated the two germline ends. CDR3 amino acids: CASSQSTGGLGETQYF. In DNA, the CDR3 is TGTGCCAGCAGCCAATCTACGGGGGGCCTTGGGGAGACCCAGTACTTC.

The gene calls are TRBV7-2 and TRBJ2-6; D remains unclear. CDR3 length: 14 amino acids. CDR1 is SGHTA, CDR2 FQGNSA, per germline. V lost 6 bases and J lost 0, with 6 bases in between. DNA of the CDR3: TGTGCCAGCAGTCCTATCTCTGGGGCCAACGTCCTGACTTTC. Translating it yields CASSPISGANVLTF.

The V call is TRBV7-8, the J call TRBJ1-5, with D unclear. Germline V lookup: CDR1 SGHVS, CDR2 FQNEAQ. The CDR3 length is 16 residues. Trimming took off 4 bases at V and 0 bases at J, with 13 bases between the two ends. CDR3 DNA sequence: TGTGCCAGCAGCTGGGAGGGTTGGGGTAGCAATCAGCCCCAGCATTTT. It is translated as CASSWEGWGSNQPQHF.

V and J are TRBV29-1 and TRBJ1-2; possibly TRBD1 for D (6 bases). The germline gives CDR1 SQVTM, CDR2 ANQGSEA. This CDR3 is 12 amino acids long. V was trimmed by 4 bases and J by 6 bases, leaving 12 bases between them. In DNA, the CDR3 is TGCAGCGTTGTAAATGAGGGGGATGGCTACACCTTC. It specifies CSVVNEGDGYTF. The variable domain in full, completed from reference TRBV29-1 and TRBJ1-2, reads SAVISQKPSRDICQRGTSLTIQCQVDSQVTMMFWYRQQPGQSLTLIATANQGSEATYESGFVIDKFPISRPNLTFSTLTVSNMSPEDSSIYLCSVVNEGDGYTFGSGTRLTVV.

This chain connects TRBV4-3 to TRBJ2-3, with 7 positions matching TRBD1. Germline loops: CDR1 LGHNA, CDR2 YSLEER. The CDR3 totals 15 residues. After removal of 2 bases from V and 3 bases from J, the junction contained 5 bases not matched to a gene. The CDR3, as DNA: TGCGCCAGCAGCCAATCGGCCAGGGGGACAGATACGCAGTATTTT. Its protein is CASSQSARGTDTQYF.